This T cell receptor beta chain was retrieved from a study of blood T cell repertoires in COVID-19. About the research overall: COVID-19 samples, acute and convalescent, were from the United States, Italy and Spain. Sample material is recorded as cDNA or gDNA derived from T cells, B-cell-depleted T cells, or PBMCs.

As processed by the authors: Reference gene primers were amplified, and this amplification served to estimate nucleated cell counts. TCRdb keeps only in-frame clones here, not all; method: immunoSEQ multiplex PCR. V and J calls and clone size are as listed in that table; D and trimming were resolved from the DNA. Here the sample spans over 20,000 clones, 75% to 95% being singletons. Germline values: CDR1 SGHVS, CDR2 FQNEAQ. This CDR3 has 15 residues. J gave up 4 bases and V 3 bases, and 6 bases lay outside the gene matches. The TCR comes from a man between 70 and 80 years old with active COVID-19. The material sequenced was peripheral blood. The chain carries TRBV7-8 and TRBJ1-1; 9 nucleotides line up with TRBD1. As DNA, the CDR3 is TGTGCCAGCAGCTTGGGACAGGGACGTTCCACTGAAGCTTTCTTT. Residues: CASSLGQGRSTEAFF.